In this sample, the clone carrying this T cell receptor beta chain turned up a few times. The antigen is undetermined. This sample was taken from a study of OX40 agonist ivuxolimab in advanced cancers. Across the whole study: Earlier anti-PD-1, anti-PD-L1 or anti-CTLA-4 therapy was permitted; around 40% had received some. Study-level results: Dose levels from 0.1 to 3.0 mg/kg saw CD4+ and CD8+ blood T cells expand clonally by week 6.

Here immunoSEQ multiplex PCR was the method, and the copy in TCRdb shows in-frame clones only, minus some. The sample holds tens of thousands of clones, 80% to 90% seen once. CDR3 length: 15 amino acids. V shed 5 bases and J 1 base; nucleotides not matched to a gene: 5. Germline V gives CDR1 SGHAT, CDR2 FQNNGV. The chain joins TRBV11-2 to TRBJ2-3, with 8 bases lining up with TRBD2. The sequencing here drew on CD4+ or CD8+ T cells sorted from blood, taken in a trial of the OX40 agonist ivuxolimab. The receptor's source is an adult with an advanced solid tumor such as melanoma, head and neck, liver or kidney cancer. The CDR3 loop reads CASSPLGGGTDTQYF. The DNA of the CDR3 is TGTGCCAGCAGCCCTCTCGGGGGGGGCACAGATACGCAGTATTTT.